The source of this T cell receptor beta chain is a study of cytomegalovirus exposure and HLA in healthy donors. Study findings and constraints: Clonal expansion, a later analysis showed, was greater in HLA-associated TCR beta chains than in equally common others. An analysis that came later showed most CMV-associated TCR beta chains appearing HLA-restricted.

The PCR employed 60 Vbeta primers together with 13 Jbeta primers. In the authors' workflow: In a later analysis, of 80 million or so unique beta chains, about 10 million appeared in at least two donors. Assay: immunoSEQ multiplex PCR; the TCRdb copy retains only in-frame clones and omits some. D and trimming come from the DNA, and the V and J calls and clone size come from that table. The data hold 270,000 or so clones, with about nine tenths observed a single time. The CDR3 is 18 amino acids. Germline CDR1 reads MDHEN; CDR2 reads SYDVKM. V was clipped by 1 base and J by 0 bases, with 15 bases between them. As for this clone: Its cognate antigen is unknown.

As for the donors, each was a healthy bone marrow donor. Sequenced material: PBMCs. The genes are TRBV28 and TRBJ1-4; tentative D call: TRBD1 (6 bases). The sequence derives from a man aged 35-49 years in good health and CMV-seropositive. The CDR3 region is CASSLLDRLVSTNEKLFF. As DNA, the CDR3 is TGTGCCAGCAGTTTATTGGACAGACTCGTTTCAACTAATGAAAAACTGTTTTTT.